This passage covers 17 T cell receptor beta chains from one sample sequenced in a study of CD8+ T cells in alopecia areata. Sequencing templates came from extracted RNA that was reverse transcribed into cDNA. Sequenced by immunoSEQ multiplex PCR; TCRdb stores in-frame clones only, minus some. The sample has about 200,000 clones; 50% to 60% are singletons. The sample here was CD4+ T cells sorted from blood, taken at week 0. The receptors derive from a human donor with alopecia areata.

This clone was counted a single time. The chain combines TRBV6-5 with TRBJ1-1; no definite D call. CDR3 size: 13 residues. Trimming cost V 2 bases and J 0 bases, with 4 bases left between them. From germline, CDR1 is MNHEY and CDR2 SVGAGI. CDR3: CASSYTLNTEAFF. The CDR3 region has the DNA TGTGCCAGCAGTTACACCCTGAACACTGAAGCTTTCTTT.

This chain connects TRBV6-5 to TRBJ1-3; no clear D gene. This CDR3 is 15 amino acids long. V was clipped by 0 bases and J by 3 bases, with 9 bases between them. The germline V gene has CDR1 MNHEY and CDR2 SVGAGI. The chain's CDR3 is CASSYSATVGNTIYF. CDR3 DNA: TGTGCCAGCAGTTACTCCGCGACGGTTGGAAACACCATATATTTT.

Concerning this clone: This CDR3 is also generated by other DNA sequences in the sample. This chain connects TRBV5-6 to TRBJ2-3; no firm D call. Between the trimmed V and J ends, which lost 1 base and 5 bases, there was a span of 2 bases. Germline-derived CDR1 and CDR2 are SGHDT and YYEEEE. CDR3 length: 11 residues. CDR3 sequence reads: CASSLQDTQYF. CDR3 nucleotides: TGTGCCAGCAGCTTGCAAGATACGCAGTATTTT.

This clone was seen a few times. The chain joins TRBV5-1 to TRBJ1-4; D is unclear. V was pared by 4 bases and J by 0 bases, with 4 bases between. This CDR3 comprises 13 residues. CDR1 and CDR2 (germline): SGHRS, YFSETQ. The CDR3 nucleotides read TGCGCCAGCAGCCCACCAACTAATGAAAAACTGTTTTTT. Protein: CASSPPTNEKLFF.

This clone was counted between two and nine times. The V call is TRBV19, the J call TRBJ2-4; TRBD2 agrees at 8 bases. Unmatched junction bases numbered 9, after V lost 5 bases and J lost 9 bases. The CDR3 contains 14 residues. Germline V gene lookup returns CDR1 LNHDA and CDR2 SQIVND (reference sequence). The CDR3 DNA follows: TGTGCCAGTAGTGGCCAGCGGGGGCGGGTCATTCAGTACTTC. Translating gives CASSGQRGRVIQYF.

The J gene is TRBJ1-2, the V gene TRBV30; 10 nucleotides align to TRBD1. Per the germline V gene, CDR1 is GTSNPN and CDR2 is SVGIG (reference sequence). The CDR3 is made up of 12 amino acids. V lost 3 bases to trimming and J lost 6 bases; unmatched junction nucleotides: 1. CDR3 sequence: CAWSGQGDGYTF. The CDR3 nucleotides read TGTGCCTGGAGCGGACAGGGGGATGGCTACACCTTC.

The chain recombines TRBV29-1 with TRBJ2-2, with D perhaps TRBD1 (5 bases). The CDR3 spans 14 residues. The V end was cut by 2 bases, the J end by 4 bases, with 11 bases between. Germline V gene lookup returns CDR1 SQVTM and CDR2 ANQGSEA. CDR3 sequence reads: CSVEHDRVTGELFF. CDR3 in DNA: TGCAGCGTTGAACACGACAGAGTCACCGGGGAGCTGTTTTTT.

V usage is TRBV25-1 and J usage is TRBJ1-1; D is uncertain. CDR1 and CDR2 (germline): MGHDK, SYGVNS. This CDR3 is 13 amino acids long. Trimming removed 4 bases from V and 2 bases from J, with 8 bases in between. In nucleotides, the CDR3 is TGTGCCAGCAGTGCATACAAAAACACTGAAGCTTTCTTT. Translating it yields CASSAYKNTEAFF. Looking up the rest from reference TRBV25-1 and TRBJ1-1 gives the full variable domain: EADIYQTPRYLVIGTGKKITLECSQTMGHDKMYWYQQDPGMELHLIHYSYGVNSTEKGDLSSESTVSRIRTEHFPLTLESARPSHTSQYLCASSAYKNTEAFFGQGTRLTVV.

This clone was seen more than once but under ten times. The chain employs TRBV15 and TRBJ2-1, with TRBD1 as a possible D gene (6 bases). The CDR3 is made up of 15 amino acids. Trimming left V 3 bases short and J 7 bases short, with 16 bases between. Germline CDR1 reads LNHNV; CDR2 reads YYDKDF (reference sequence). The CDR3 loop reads CATSSPTGFPNEQFF. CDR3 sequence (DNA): TGTGCCACCAGCAGCCCCACAGGGTTTCCGAATGAGCAGTTCTTC.

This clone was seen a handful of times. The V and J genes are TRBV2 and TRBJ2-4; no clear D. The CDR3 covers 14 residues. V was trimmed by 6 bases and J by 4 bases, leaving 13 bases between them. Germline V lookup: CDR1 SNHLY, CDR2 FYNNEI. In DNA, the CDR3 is TGTGCCAGCAGCCCCACGGGCCTTAAAAACATTCAGTACTTC. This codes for CASSPTGLKNIQYF.

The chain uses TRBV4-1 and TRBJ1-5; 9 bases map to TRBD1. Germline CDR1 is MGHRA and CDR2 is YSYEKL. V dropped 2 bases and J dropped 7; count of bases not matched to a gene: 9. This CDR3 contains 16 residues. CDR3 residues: CASSQPGQGITQPQHF. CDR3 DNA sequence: TGCGCCAGCAGCCAACCGGGACAGGGCATTACGCAGCCCCAGCATTTT.

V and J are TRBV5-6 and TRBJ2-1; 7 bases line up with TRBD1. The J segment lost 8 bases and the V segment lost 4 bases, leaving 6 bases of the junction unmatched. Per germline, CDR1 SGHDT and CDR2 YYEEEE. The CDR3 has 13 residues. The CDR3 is CASSHQGVDEQFF. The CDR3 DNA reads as TGTGCCAGCAGCCATCAGGGGGTCGATGAGCAGTTCTTC.

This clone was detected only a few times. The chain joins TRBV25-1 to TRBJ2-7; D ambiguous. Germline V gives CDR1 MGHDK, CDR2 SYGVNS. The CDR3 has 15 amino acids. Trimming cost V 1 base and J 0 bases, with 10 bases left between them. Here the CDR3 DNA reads TGTGCCAGCAGTGAATTTAACGGGCGCTCCTACGAGCAGTACTTC. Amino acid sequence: CASSEFNGRSYEQYF.

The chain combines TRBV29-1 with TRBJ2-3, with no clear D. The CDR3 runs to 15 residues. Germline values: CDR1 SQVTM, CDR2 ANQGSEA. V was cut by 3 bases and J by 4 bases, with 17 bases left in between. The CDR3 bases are TGCAGCGTTGATAAAGATTTGGCTCGGGCAGATACGCAGTATTTT. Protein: CSVDKDLARADTQYF.

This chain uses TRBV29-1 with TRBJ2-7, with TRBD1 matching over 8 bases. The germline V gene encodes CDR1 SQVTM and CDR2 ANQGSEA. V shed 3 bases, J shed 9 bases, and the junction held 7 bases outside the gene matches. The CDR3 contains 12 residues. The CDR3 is CSVDGTGSRQYF. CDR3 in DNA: TGCAGCGTTGACGGGACAGGAAGTAGGCAGTACTTC.

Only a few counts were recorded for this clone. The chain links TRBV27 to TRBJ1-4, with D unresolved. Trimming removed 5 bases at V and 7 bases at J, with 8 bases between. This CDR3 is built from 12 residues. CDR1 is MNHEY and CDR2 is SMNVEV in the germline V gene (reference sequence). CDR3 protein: CASSPSREKLFF. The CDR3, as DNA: TGTGCCAGCAGTCCCTCCCGTGAAAAACTGTTTTTT.

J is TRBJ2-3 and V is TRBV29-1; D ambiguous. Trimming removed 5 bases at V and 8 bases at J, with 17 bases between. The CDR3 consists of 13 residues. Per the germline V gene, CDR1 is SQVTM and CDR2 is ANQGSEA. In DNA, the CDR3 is TGCAGCGTTAATGAAGCTAGGCTTGGTACGCAGTATTTT. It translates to CSVNEARLGTQYF.